The rows below give T cell receptor beta chains drawn from one sample of a study of blood T cell repertoires in COVID-19. Only in-frame clones appear in the TCRdb table, and some are missing; sequencing was by immunoSEQ multiplex PCR. Of about half a million clones detected, about 88% appear once; the ten largest clones hold approximately 8%. The sample taken for sequencing was PBMCs or T cells enriched from blood (not recorded which). The source of these receptors is a woman aged 55 to 70 who had recovered from COVID-19. Each CDR3 is given with its conserved first and last residue. Each record gives: J gene, V gene, D gene, clone size, CDR3 protein, CDR3 DNA. The D gene is left open where the match is weak. Clone size is stated in some rows and not others, as once, few, many or a class when expanded.

J gene: TRBJ2-7
V gene: TRBV25-1
D gene: TRBD2
clone size: -
CDR3 protein: CASRGGGPGEQYF
CDR3 DNA: TGTGCCAGCAGGGGCGGGGGGCCGGGCGAGCAGTACTTC

J gene: TRBJ1-2
V gene: TRBV11-2
D gene: -
clone size: -
CDR3 protein: CASSLGSEHGYTF
CDR3 DNA: TGTGCCAGCAGCTTAGGGTCAGAACATGGCTACACCTTC

J gene: TRBJ1-6
V gene: TRBV6-6
D gene: -
clone size: -
CDR3 protein: CASNTREGNSPLHF
CDR3 DNA: TGTGCCAGCAATACCAGGGAAGGTAATTCACCCCTCCACTTT

J gene: TRBJ2-2
V gene: TRBV27
D gene: -
clone size: -
CDR3 protein: CASSFTGNTGELFF
CDR3 DNA: TGTGCCAGCAGTTTTACTGGGAACACCGGGGAGCTGTTTTTT

J gene: TRBJ1-5
V gene: TRBV28
D gene: -
clone size: -
CDR3 protein: CASSSRQGLGQPQHF
CDR3 DNA: TGTGCCAGCAGTTCGAGGCAGGGGTTGGGTCAGCCCCAGCATTTT

J gene: TRBJ1-2
V gene: TRBV5-5
D gene: -
clone size: -
CDR3 protein: CASSSQTGNYGYTF
CDR3 DNA: TGTGCCAGCAGCTCCCAAACAGGAAACTATGGCTACACCTTC

J gene: TRBJ1-1
V gene: TRBV5-5
D gene: TRBD1
clone size: -
CDR3 protein: CASSFYPLDRGAEAFF
CDR3 DNA: TGTGCCAGCAGCTTTTACCCCCTGGACAGGGGAGCTGAAGCTTTCTTT

J gene: TRBJ1-1
V gene: TRBV13
D gene: -
clone size: once
CDR3 protein: CASSLAGLMNTEAFF
CDR3 DNA: TGTGCCAGCAGCTTAGCGGGACTAATGAACACTGAAGCTTTCTTT

J gene: TRBJ2-3
V gene: TRBV15
D gene: TRBD2
clone size: -
CDR3 protein: CATRRGGADTQYF
CDR3 DNA: TGTGCCACCAGACGCGGGGGGGCGGATACGCAGTATTTT

J gene: TRBJ1-1
V gene: TRBV10-2
D gene: -
clone size: once
CDR3 protein: CASSEPGDEAFF
CDR3 DNA: TGCGCCAGCAGTGAACCGGGGGATGAAGCTTTCTTT

J gene: TRBJ1-1
V gene: TRBV5-1
D gene: -
clone size: -
CDR3 protein: CASSNDIGGNTEAFF
CDR3 DNA: TGCGCCAGCAGCAACGACATCGGGGGGAACACTGAAGCTTTCTTT

J gene: TRBJ2-5
V gene: TRBV7-9
D gene: TRBD1
clone size: -
CDR3 protein: CASSWGQATETQYF
CDR3 DNA: TGTGCCAGCAGCTGGGGACAGGCTACAGAGACCCAGTACTTC

J gene: TRBJ1-2
V gene: TRBV19
D gene: TRBD1
clone size: -
CDR3 protein: CASSTVRQGRTNYGYTF
CDR3 DNA: TGTGCCAGTAGTACCGTCCGACAGGGGAGAACTAACTATGGCTACACCTTC

J gene: TRBJ1-3
V gene: TRBV9
D gene: TRBD1
clone size: -
CDR3 protein: CASSNPRDRISGNTIYF
CDR3 DNA: TGTGCCAGCAGCAATCCCCGGGACAGGATTTCTGGAAACACCATATATTTT

J gene: TRBJ2-2
V gene: TRBV5-4
D gene: TRBD2
clone size: -
CDR3 protein: CASSSGLAGGHGGELFF
CDR3 DNA: TGTGCCAGCAGCTCGGGACTAGCGGGGGGGCATGGAGGGGAGCTGTTTTTT

J gene: TRBJ2-1
V gene: TRBV29-1
D gene: -
clone size: -
CDR3 protein: CSVDRRGVEQFF
CDR3 DNA: TGCAGCGTTGACCGCAGGGGGGTTGAGCAGTTCTTC

J gene: TRBJ2-3
V gene: TRBV5-1
D gene: -
clone size: -
CDR3 protein: CASSVGRDYTQYF
CDR3 DNA: TGCGCCAGCAGCGTTGGGAGAGACTATACGCAGTATTTT

J gene: TRBJ1-1
V gene: TRBV18
D gene: TRBD1
clone size: once
CDR3 protein: CASSPGQGLMNTEAFF
CDR3 DNA: TGTGCCAGCTCCCCCGGACAGGGCCTGATGAACACTGAAGCTTTCTTT

J gene: TRBJ2-4
V gene: TRBV12-5
D gene: TRBD1
clone size: -
CDR3 protein: CASASDTTGVKNIQYF
CDR3 DNA: TGTGCTAGTGCCTCGGACACGACAGGGGTCAAAAACATTCAGTACTTC

J gene: TRBJ1-2
V gene: TRBV11-2
D gene: TRBD1
clone size: -
CDR3 protein: CASSPGGYGYTF
CDR3 DNA: TGTGCCAGCAGTCCAGGGGGGTACGGCTACACCTTC

J gene: TRBJ1-2
V gene: TRBV6-5
D gene: TRBD1
clone size: -
CDR3 protein: CASRDPNRGNYGYTF
CDR3 DNA: TGTGCCAGCAGAGATCCTAACAGGGGTAACTATGGCTACACCTTC

J gene: TRBJ2-7
V gene: TRBV6-4
D gene: -
clone size: -
CDR3 protein: CASSPPRGRVSYEQYF
CDR3 DNA: TGTGCCAGCAGCCCCCCAAGGGGTAGGGTATCCTACGAGCAGTACTTC

J gene: TRBJ2-3
V gene: TRBV9
D gene: TRBD1
clone size: -
CDR3 protein: CASSATGGLDTQYF
CDR3 DNA: TGTGCCAGCAGCGCGACAGGGGGCCTAGATACGCAGTATTTT

J gene: TRBJ1-3
V gene: TRBV5-4
D gene: -
clone size: -
CDR3 protein: CASSQQDSGNTIYF
CDR3 DNA: TGTGCCAGCAGCCAGCAGGACTCTGGAAACACCATATATTTT

J gene: TRBJ1-1
V gene: TRBV21-1
D gene: -
clone size: -
CDR3 protein: CASSKAEGEAFF
CDR3 DNA: TGTGCCAGCAGCAAAGCTGAGGGAGAAGCTTTCTTT

J gene: TRBJ2-5
V gene: TRBV7-2
D gene: -
clone size: -
CDR3 protein: CASSLAGGPETQYF
CDR3 DNA: TGTGCCAGCAGCTTAGCGGGGGGGCCAGAGACCCAGTACTTC

J gene: TRBJ1-1
V gene: TRBV3-1/TRBV3-2
D gene: -
clone size: -
CDR3 protein: CASSQWSREAFF
CDR3 DNA: TGTGCCAGCAGCCAGTGGTCGCGTGAAGCTTTCTTT

J gene: TRBJ1-5
V gene: TRBV12-3/TRBV12-4
D gene: -
clone size: -
CDR3 protein: CASSLTRNQPQHF
CDR3 DNA: TGTGCCAGCAGTTTAACTAGGAATCAGCCCCAGCATTTT

J gene: TRBJ1-5
V gene: TRBV24-1
D gene: TRBD1
clone size: -
CDR3 protein: CATSSAGGIYQPQHF
CDR3 DNA: TGTGCCACCAGTAGCGCAGGGGGTATTTACCAGCCCCAGCATTTT

J gene: TRBJ2-2
V gene: TRBV6-5
D gene: -
clone size: once
CDR3 protein: CASSIDSMNTGELFF
CDR3 DNA: TGTGCCAGCAGTATTGACAGCATGAACACCGGGGAGCTGTTTTTT

J gene: TRBJ2-4
V gene: TRBV5-6
D gene: -
clone size: -
CDR3 protein: CASSLEGAKNIQYF
CDR3 DNA: TGTGCCAGCAGCTTGGAGGGGGCCAAAAACATTCAGTACTTC

J gene: TRBJ1-4
V gene: TRBV19
D gene: -
clone size: -
CDR3 protein: CASSRGLAEKLFF
CDR3 DNA: TGTGCCAGTAGTAGGGGGCTAGCTGAAAAACTGTTTTTT

J gene: TRBJ1-1
V gene: TRBV18
D gene: TRBD1
clone size: -
CDR3 protein: CASSPQAQGSPEAFF
CDR3 DNA: TGTGCCAGCTCACCACAGGCACAGGGGTCGCCTGAAGCTTTCTTT

J gene: TRBJ1-2
V gene: TRBV29-1
D gene: TRBD1
clone size: -
CDR3 protein: CSVDRGVSYTF
CDR3 DNA: TGCAGCGTCGACAGGGGAGTAAGCTACACCTTC

J gene: TRBJ2-1
V gene: TRBV30
D gene: -
clone size: -
CDR3 protein: CAWSDVPYNPFF
CDR3 DNA: TGTGCCTGGAGTGACGTCCCATACAATCCTTTCTTC

J gene: TRBJ1-3
V gene: TRBV25-1
D gene: TRBD1
clone size: once
CDR3 protein: CASETGGLGGNTIYF
CDR3 DNA: TGTGCCAGCGAGACAGGGGGACTGGGTGGGAACACCATATATTTT

J gene: TRBJ1-6
V gene: TRBV3-1/TRBV3-2
D gene: -
clone size: -
CDR3 protein: CASSQVQGNSPLHF
CDR3 DNA: TGTGCCAGCAGCCAAGTTCAGGGAAACTCACCCCTCCACTTT

J gene: TRBJ1-4
V gene: TRBV9
D gene: TRBD1
clone size: -
CDR3 protein: CASSVTGTNEKLFF
CDR3 DNA: TGTGCCAGCAGCGTGACAGGGACCAATGAAAAACTGTTTTTT

J gene: TRBJ1-3
V gene: TRBV7-2
D gene: -
clone size: -
CDR3 protein: CASSPAGGVRSGNTIYF
CDR3 DNA: TGTGCCAGCAGCCCCGCGGGGGGGGTCCGCTCTGGAAACACCATATATTTT

J gene: TRBJ1-6
V gene: TRBV25-1
D gene: TRBD1
clone size: -
CDR3 protein: CASSEPSTGGYSPLHF
CDR3 DNA: TGTGCCAGCAGTGAACCCTCGACAGGGGGCTATTCACCCCTCCACTTT